The subject of this entry is one T cell receptor (beta chain). The data stem from a study of cytomegalovirus exposure and HLA in healthy donors. Germline V gives CDR1 SNHLY, CDR2 FYNNEI. The J segment lost 0 bases and the V segment lost 10 bases, leaving 13 bases of the junction unmatched. CDR3 length: 17 amino acids. The PCR made use of 60 Vbeta and 13 Jbeta primers. Clones were sequenced by immunoSEQ multiplex PCR, and TCRdb holds only the in-frame ones, with some missing. The sample yields approximately 140,000 clones, 60% to 80% seen once. The specimen was PBMCs. The TCR comes from a woman between 45 and 65 years old in good health and CMV-seronegative. The chain joins TRBV2 to TRBJ2-1, with TRBD1 identical over 9 bases. CDR3 bases: TGTGCCATCCTATCGGGGACAGGGTCCGGCTCCTACAATGAGCAGTTCTTC. As protein: CAILSGTGSGSYNEQFF. The complete variable domain, with remaining parts taken from reference TRBV2 and TRBJ2-1, reads EPEVTQTPSHQVTQMGQEVILRCVPISNHLYFYWYRQILGQKVEFLVSFYNNEISEKSEIFDDQFSVERPDGSNFTLKIRSTKLEDSAMYFCAILSGTGSGSYNEQFFGPGTRLTVL.